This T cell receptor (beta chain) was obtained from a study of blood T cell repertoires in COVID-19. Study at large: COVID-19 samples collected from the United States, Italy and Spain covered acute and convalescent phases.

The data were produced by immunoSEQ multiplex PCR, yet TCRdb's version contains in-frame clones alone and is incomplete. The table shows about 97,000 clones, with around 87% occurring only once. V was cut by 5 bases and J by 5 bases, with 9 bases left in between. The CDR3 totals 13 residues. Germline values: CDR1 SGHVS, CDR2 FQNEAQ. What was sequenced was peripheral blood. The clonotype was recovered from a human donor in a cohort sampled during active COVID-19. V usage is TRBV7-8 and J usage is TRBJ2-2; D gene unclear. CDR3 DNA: TGTGCCAGCAGCCCGACACCTACCGGGGAGCTGTTTTTT. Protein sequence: CASSPTPTGELFF.